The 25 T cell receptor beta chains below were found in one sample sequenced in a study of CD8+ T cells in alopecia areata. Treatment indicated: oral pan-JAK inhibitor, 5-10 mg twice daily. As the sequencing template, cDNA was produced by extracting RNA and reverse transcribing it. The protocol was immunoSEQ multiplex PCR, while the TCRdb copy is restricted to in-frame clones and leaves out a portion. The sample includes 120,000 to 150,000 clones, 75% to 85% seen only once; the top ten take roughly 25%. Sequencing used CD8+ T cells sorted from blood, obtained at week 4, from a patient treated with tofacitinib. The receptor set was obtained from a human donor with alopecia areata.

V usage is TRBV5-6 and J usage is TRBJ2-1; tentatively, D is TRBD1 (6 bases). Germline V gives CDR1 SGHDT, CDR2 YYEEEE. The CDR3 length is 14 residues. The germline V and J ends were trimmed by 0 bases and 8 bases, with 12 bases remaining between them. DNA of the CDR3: TGTGCCAGCAGCTTGGGGCAGGGGATCGATGAGCAGTTCTTC. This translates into CASSLGQGIDEQFF. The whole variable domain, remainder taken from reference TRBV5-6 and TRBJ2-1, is DAGVTQSPTHLIKTRGQQVTLRCSPKSGHDTVSWYQQALGQGPQFIFQYYEEEERQRGNFPDRFSGHQFPNYSSELNVNALLLGDSALYLCASSLGQGIDEQFFGPGTRLTVL.

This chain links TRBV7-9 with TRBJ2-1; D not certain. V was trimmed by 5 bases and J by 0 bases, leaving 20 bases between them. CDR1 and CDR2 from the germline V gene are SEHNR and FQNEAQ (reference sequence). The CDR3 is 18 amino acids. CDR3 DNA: TGTGCCAGCAGCCCCAACCTCGGACCGTTATCCTCCTACAATGAGCAGTTCTTC. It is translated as CASSPNLGPLSSYNEQFF.

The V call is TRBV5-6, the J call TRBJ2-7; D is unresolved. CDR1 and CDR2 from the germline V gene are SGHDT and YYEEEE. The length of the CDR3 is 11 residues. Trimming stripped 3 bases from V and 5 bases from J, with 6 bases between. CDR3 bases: TGTGCCAGCAGCTCGAGAAACGAGCAGTACTTC. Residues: CASSSRNEQYF.

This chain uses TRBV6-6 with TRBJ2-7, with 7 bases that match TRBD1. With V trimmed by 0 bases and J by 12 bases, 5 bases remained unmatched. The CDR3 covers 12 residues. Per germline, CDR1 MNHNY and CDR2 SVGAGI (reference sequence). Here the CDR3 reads CASSYSPTGWYF. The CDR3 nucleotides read TGTGCCAGCAGTTACTCTCCGACAGGGTGGTACTTC.

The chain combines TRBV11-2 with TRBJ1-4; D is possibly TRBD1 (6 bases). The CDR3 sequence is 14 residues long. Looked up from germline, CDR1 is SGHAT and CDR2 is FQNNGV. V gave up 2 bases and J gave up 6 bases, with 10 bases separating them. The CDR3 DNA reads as TGTGCCAGCAGCTTATTTCCAGGGGATGAAAAACTGTTTTTT. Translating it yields CASSLFPGDEKLFF.

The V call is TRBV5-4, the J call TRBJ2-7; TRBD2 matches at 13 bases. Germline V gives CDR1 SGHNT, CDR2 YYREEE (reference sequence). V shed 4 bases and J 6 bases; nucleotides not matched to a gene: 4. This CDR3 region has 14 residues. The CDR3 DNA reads TGTGCCAGCAGCACTCGACTAGCGGGGGGCGAGCAGTACTTC. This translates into CASSTRLAGGEQYF.

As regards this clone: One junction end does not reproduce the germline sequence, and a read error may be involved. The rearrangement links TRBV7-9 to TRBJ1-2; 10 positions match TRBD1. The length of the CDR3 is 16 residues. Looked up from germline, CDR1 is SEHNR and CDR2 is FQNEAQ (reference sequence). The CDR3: CASSLARDRGLAGYTF. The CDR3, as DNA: TGTGCCAGCAGCCTAGCCCGGGACAGGGGTTTGGCTGGCTACACCTTC.

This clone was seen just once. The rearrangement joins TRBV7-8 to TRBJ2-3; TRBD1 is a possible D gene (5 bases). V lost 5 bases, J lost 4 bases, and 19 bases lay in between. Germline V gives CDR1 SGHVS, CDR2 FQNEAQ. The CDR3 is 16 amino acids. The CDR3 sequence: CASSVLDQGYADTQYF. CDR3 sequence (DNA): TGTGCCAGCAGCGTCCTGGACCAGGGATACGCAGATACGCAGTATTTT.

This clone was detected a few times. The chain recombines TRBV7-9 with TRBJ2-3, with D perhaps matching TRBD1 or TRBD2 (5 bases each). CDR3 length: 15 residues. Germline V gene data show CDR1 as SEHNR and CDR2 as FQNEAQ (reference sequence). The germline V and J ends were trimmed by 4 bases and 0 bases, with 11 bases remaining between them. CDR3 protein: CASSYGTSSTDTQYF. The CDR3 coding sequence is TGTGCCAGCAGCTACGGGACGAGCAGCACAGATACGCAGTATTTT.

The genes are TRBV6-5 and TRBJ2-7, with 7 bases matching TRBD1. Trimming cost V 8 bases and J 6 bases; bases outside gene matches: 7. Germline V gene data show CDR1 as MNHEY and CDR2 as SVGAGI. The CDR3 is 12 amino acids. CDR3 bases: TGTGCCAGCGGTAGGACAGGTCTCGAGCAGTACTTC. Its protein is CASGRTGLEQYF.

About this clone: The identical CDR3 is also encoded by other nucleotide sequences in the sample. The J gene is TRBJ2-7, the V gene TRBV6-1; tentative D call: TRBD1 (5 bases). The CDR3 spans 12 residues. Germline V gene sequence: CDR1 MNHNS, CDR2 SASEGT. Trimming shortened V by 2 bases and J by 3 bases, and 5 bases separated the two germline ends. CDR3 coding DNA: TGTGCCAGCAGTGAAAGGGGCTACGAGCAGTACTTC. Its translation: CASSERGYEQYF.

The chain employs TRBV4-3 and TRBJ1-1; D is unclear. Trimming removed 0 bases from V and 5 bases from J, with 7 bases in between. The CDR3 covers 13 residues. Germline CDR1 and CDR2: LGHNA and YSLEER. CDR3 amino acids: CASSQDSGTEAFF. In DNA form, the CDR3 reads TGCGCCAGCAGCCAAGATTCCGGTACTGAAGCTTTCTTT.

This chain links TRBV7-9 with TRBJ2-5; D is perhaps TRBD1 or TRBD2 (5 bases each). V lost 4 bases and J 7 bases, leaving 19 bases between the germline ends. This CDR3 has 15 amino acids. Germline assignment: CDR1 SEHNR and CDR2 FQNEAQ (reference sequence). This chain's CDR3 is CASSSVGDGSGTQYF. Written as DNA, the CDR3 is TGTGCCAGCAGCTCCGTTGGGGACGGGTCGGGGACCCAGTACTTC.

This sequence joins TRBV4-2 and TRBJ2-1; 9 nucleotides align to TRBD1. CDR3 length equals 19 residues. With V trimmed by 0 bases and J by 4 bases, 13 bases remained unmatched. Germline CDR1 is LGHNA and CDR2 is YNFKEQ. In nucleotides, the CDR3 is TGTGCCAGCAGCCAAGATGAGGGGCGGAGACAGGGGGTTTACAATGAGCAGTTCTTC. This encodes CASSQDEGRRQGVYNEQFF.

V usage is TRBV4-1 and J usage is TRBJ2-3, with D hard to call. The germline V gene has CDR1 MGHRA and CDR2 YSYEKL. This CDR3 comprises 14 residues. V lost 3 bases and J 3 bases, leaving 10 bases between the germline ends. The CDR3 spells CASSHTKRTDTQYF. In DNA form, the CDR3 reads TGCGCCAGCAGCCACACTAAAAGGACAGATACGCAGTATTTT.

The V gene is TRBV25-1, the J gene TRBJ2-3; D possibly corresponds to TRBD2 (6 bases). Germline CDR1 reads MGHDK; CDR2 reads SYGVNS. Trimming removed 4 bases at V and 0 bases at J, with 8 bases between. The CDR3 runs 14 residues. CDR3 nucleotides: TGTGCCAGCAGTGTCGGGGGTAGCACAGATACGCAGTATTTT. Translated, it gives CASSVGGSTDTQYF.

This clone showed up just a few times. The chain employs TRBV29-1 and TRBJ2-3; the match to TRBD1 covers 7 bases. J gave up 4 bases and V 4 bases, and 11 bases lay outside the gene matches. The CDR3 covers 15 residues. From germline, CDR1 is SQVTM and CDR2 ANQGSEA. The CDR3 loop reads CSVARLDREPDTQYF. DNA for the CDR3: TGCAGCGTTGCCCGCTTAGACAGGGAGCCAGATACGCAGTATTTT.

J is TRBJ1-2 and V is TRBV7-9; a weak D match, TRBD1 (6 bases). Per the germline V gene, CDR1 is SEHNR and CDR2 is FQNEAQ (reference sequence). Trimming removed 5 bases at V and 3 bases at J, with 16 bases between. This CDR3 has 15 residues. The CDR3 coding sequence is TGTGCCAGCAGCCCTGGGACAAAGAGGGACTATGGCTACACCTTC. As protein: CASSPGTKRDYGYTF.

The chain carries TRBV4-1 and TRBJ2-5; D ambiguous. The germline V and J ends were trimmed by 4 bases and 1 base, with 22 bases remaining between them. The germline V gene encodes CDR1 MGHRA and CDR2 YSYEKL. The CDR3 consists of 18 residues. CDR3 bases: TGCGCCAGCAGCCCCGTCTCGGCGGCTGACCGTGCCCAAGAGACCCAGTACTTC. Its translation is CASSPVSAADRAQETQYF.

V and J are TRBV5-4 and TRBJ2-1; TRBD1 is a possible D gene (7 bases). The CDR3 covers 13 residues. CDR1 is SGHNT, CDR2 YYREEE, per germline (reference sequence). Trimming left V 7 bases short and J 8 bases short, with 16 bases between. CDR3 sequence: CASVFQGGHEQFF. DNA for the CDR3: TGTGCCAGCGTATTCCAGGGGGGCCATGAGCAGTTCTTC.

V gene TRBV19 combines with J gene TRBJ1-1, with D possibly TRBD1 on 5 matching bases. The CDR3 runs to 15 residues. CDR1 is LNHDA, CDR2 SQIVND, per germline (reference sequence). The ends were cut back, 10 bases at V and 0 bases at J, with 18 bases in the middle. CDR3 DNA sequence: TGTGCCACCCACCGGGACGTTTCCATGAACACTGAAGCTTTCTTT. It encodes CATHRDVSMNTEAFF.

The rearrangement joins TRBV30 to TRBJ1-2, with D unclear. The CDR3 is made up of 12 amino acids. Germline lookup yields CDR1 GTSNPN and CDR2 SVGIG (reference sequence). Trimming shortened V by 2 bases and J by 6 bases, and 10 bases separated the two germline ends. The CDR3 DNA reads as TGTGCCTGGAGTTCGGGGTATGATGGCTACACCTTC. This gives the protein CAWSSGYDGYTF.

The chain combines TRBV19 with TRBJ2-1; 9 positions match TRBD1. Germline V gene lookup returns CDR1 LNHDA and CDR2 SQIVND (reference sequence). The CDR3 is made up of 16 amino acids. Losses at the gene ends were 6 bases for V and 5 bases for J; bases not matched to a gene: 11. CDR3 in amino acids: CASRSWDRVNDNEQFF. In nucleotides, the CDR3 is TGTGCCAGTAGGAGCTGGGACAGGGTTAACGACAATGAGCAGTTCTTC.

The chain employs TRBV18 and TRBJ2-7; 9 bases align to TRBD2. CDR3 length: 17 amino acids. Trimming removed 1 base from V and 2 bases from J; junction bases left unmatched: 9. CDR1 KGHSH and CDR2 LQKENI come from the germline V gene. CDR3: CASSPRFLAGRPYEQYF. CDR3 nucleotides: TGTGCCAGCTCACCACGGTTTCTAGCGGGGAGGCCCTACGAGCAGTACTTC. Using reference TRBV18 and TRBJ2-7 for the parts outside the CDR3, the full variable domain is NAGVMQNPRHLVRRRGQEARLRCSPMKGHSHVYWYRQLPEEGLKFMVYLQKENIIDESGMPKERFSAEFPKEGPSILRIQQVVRGDSAAYFCASSPRFLAGRPYEQYFGPGTRLTVT.

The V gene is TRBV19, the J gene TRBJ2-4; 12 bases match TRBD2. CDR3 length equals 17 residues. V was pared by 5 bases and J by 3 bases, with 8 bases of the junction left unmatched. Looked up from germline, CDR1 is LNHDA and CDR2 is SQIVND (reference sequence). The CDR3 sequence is CASSSRTSGVGKNIQYF. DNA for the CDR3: TGTGCCAGTAGTTCGCGGACTAGCGGGGTTGGCAAAAACATTCAGTACTTC.